Described below is a single TCR beta chain sequence and its context. Its antigen is unidentified. The PCR made use of 60 Vbeta and 13 Jbeta primers. Produced via immunoSEQ multiplex PCR; TCRdb's table is partial and in-frame only. This table holds 160,000 or so clones, 70% to 80% found once. Germline V lookup: CDR1 MNHEY, CDR2 SVGAGI. After removal of 4 bases from V and 4 bases from J, the junction contained 11 bases not matched to a gene. The CDR3 covers 16 residues. This sample is part of a study of cytomegalovirus exposure and HLA in healthy donors. Findings and limits, study-wide: The only immune exposure information that was available was CMV serostatus. Donors belonging to an Asian-associated ancestry cluster reportedly showed fewer N-insertions in productive TCRs than the approximately 670-donor mean, according to what a later analysis found. Some V segments, TRBV6-2 and TRBV6-3 among them, were indistinguishable and were therefore excluded. What was likely a sequencing artifact was a cluster of highly shared sequence variants.

V and J are TRBV6-5 and TRBJ2-3; 7 bases line up with TRBD2. The TCR was taken from a man aged 60 to 69 in good health and CMV-seronegative. The material sequenced was PBMCs. Here the CDR3 reads CASSFSGDYLSDTQYF. CDR3 DNA sequence: TGTGCCAGCAGTTTCTCGGGGGACTACTTGTCAGATACGCAGTATTTT.